Sequencing of this TCR beta chain was carried out in a study of blood T cells in healthy people across ages. General study results and limits: Strong correlation linked observed beta diversity and percent naive T cells. Comparison with aged donors showed that long-lived donors had more naive CD4+ cells and higher diversity.

Using a J-beta primer mix together with a sample-barcoded 5' primer, a second PCR was run for roughly 7 to 11 cycles. One entry per CDR3 protein results from TCRdb running MiXCR on the 5' RACE reads. This table holds about 1.6 million distinct CDR3 sequences, around 35% found once. V was clipped by 2 bases and J by 1 base; unmatched bases: 8. Germline-derived CDR1 and CDR2 are LGHDT and YNNKEL (reference sequence). This CDR3 comprises 17 residues. Those donating, healthy Caucasian individuals from Russia, were aged about 6 to 95. This clonotype has just one count. Its specificity is not known. Sequencing used blood. This clonotype was obtained from a woman in her twenties or thirties in good health. The rearrangement joins TRBV3-1 to TRBJ2-5; 9 bases fit TRBD2. The CDR3 region has the DNA TGTGCCAGCAGCCAACCTAAAAGCGGGGGGCTCCAAGAGACCCAGTACTTC. Translating it yields CASSQPKSGGLQETQYF.